This is a list of T cell receptor beta chains from one sample in a study of beta chain features in type 1 diabetes. Repertoires were generated with immunoSEQ multiplex PCR, while TCRdb's copy carries only in-frame clones and drops some. The sample records 120,000 to 150,000 clones, 6.9% being singletons. The specimen was central memory CD4+ T cells from blood. These receptors originate from a woman aged 30 to 39 in good health. The CDR3 runs from the conserved cysteine through the conserved F or W. D genes are given only for firm matches. Clone sizes are given selectively: once, few, many, or a class where the clone is expanded.

cdr3_aa cdr3_nt v_call d_call clone_size j_call cdr3_length
CASRAAATGYTF TGTGCCAGCAGGGCGGCCGCCACTGGCTACACCTTC TRBV28 NA many TRBJ1-2 12
CASSRGTSGPSTDTQYF TGCGCCAGCAGCCGAGGGACTAGCGGGCCGAGCACAGATACGCAGTATTTT TRBV4-3 TRBD2 NA TRBJ2-3 17
CASSLGQGAFGYTF TGTGCCAGCAGCTTAGGGCAGGGGGCCTTTGGCTACACCTTC TRBV7-9 TRBD1 few TRBJ1-2 14
CASMAGTGGRQPQHF TGTGCCAGTATGGCCGGGACAGGGGGCAGACAGCCCCAGCATTTT TRBV19 TRBD1 few TRBJ1-5 15
CASTPGTTSYEQYF TGTGCCAGCACCCCCGGGACAACCTCCTACGAGCAGTACTTC TRBV6-5 NA few TRBJ2-7 14
CASSLTSGSTDTQYF TGTGCCAGCAGCTTAACTAGCGGTAGCACAGATACGCAGTATTTT TRBV5-4 TRBD2 few TRBJ2-3 15
CASSLYTRARQGFEQYF TGTGCCAGCAGCTTGTATACTCGCGCGAGACAGGGGTTCGAGCAGTACTTC TRBV5-8 TRBD1 NA TRBJ2-7 17
CSARQPKGEFF TGCAGTGCTAGACAACCTAAAGGGGAGTTCTTC TRBV20-1 NA few TRBJ2-1 11
CAGSSGLHNEQFF TGTGCCGGGAGTAGCGGTCTCCACAATGAGCAGTTCTTC TRBV7-2 NA many TRBJ2-1 13
CASSPSRYEQYF TGTGCCAGCAGCCCCTCTCGGTACGAGCAGTACTTC TRBV11-2 NA NA TRBJ2-7 12
CASSSRGGLAATNTGELFF TGTGCCAGCAGCTCCCGCGGGGGACTAGCGGCCACGAACACCGGGGAGCTGTTTTTT TRBV7-9 TRBD2 NA TRBJ2-2 19
CASSIGASSYNEQFF TGTGCCAGTAGTATAGGTGCGAGCTCCTACAATGAGCAGTTCTTC TRBV19 NA few TRBJ2-1 15
CASSPADSSNQPQHF TGTGCCAGCAGTCCAGCGGACAGTAGCAATCAGCCCCAGCATTTT TRBV28 NA medium-sized TRBJ1-5 15
CASSSHTDTQYF TGTGCCAGCAGTTCCCACACAGATACGCAGTATTTT TRBV28 NA few TRBJ2-3 12
CASSAGKPVAGFGEQYF TGTGCCAGCAGTGCTGGCAAACCGGTAGCGGGTTTTGGAGAGCAGTACTTC TRBV25-1 TRBD2 many TRBJ2-7 17
CASSPKTGLLLGNEQFF TGCGCCAGCAGCCCCAAGACAGGGCTTCTGTTGGGGAATGAGCAGTTCTTC TRBV4-3 TRBD1 few TRBJ2-1 17
CSVEKGGLAGVYEQYF TGCAGCGTTGAGAAAGGTGGACTAGCGGGGGTTTACGAGCAGTACTTC TRBV29-1 TRBD2 few TRBJ2-7 16
CASSSQGGQPQHF TGTGCCAGCAGCTCACAAGGGGGTCAGCCCCAGCATTTT TRBV7-8 NA few TRBJ1-5 13
CATSRDNSNLYYEQYF TGTGCCACCAGCAGAGATAATAGCAATCTTTATTACGAGCAGTACTTC TRBV15 NA NA TRBJ2-7 16
CASSLQGTWSSYEQYF TGTGCCAGCAGTCTCCAGGGAACTTGGAGCTCCTACGAGCAGTACTTC TRBV2 NA few TRBJ2-7 16
CASSEGTAGQGAKAFF TGTGCCAGCAGTGAAGGAACCGCGGGACAGGGGGCAAAAGCTTTCTTT TRBV2 TRBD1 NA TRBJ1-1 16
CASIPSSYNEQFF TGTGCCAGCATCCCTAGCTCCTACAATGAGCAGTTCTTC TRBV2 NA few TRBJ2-1 13
CASSLGVASGNTIYF TGTGCCAGCAGCTTGGGCGTGGCCTCTGGAAACACCATATATTTT TRBV13 NA few TRBJ1-3 15
CASSFLGQANSPLHF TGCGCCAGCAGCTTCCTGGGACAGGCTAATTCACCCCTCCACTTT TRBV5-1 TRBD1 few TRBJ1-6 15
CSAGALEQYF TGCAGTGCTGGAGCCCTCGAGCAGTACTTC TRBV20-1 NA few TRBJ2-7 10
CASILQGSDYEQYF TGTGCCAGCATCCTACAGGGATCAGACTACGAGCAGTACTTC TRBV7-2 NA NA TRBJ2-7 14
CASSWDGTNPYNEQFF TGTGCCAGCAGCTGGGACGGGACTAATCCGTACAATGAGCAGTTCTTC TRBV5-4 TRBD2 NA TRBJ2-1 16
CASTFGSSNSADTQYF TGTGCCAGCACTTTCGGTTCTAGTAATTCAGCAGATACGCAGTATTTT TRBV7-2 NA NA TRBJ2-3 16
CASSYPGGVYEQFF TGTGCCAGCAGTTACCCCGGAGGGGTCTATGAGCAGTTCTTC TRBV6-6 NA few TRBJ2-1 14
CASSHPRGRETQYF TGCGCCAGCAGCCATCCACGGGGAAGGGAGACCCAGTACTTC TRBV5-1 NA NA TRBJ2-5 14
CASSQQGYGYTF TGTGCCAGCAGTCAACAGGGTTATGGCTACACCTTC TRBV28 NA few TRBJ1-2 12
CASHREVDGYTF TGTGCCAGCCACAGGGAAGTCGATGGCTACACCTTC TRBV28 NA NA TRBJ1-2 12
CATSRALVSGSGQETQYF TGTGCCACCAGCAGAGCCCTGGTTAGCGGGAGTGGGCAAGAGACCCAGTACTTC TRBV15 TRBD2 NA TRBJ2-5 18
CASSPNSYNEQFF TGTGCCAGCTCACCCAATTCCTACAATGAGCAGTTCTTC TRBV18 NA many TRBJ2-1 13
CSASEYEQYF TGCAGTGCTAGTGAGTACGAGCAGTACTTC TRBV20-1 NA NA TRBJ2-7 10
CASSPGLPSGYGYTF TGTGCCAGCTCACCAGGACTCCCTTCCGGCTATGGCTACACCTTC TRBV18 NA few TRBJ1-2 15
CASSIAAGGGSYEQYF TGTGCCAGTAGTATAGCAGCGGGAGGAGGCTCCTACGAGCAGTACTTC TRBV19 TRBD2 NA TRBJ2-7 16
CASRELGQGRQPQHF TGTGCCAGCAGAGAGTTAGGACAGGGGCGGCAGCCCCAGCATTTT TRBV27 TRBD1 NA TRBJ1-5 15
CASSITGTMNTEAFF TGTGCCAGTAGTATAACAGGTACCATGAACACTGAAGCTTTCTTT TRBV19 NA few TRBJ1-1 15
CASNNRGGTDTQYF TGTGCCAGCAATAACAGGGGTGGCACAGATACGCAGTATTTT TRBV6-1 TRBD1 few TRBJ2-3 14
CASSLVGQQSHEQYF TGTGCCAGCAGTTTAGTAGGACAGCAGTCCCACGAGCAGTACTTC TRBV27 NA NA TRBJ2-7 15
CASSYSVGAYNEQFF TGTGCCAGCAGTTACTCAGTGGGGGCTTACAATGAGCAGTTCTTC TRBV6-6 NA few TRBJ2-1 15
CASTWERNEQFF TGTGCCAGCACGTGGGAGAGGAATGAGCAGTTCTTC TRBV7-8 NA few TRBJ2-1 12
CASSVGFGGGNTEAFF TGTGCCAGCAGCGTAGGATTTGGAGGGGGCAACACTGAAGCTTTCTTT TRBV9 TRBD1 NA TRBJ1-1 16
CASSTHRGRDTQYF TGTGCCAGCAGCACGCACAGGGGAAGAGATACGCAGTATTTT TRBV7-2 TRBD1 NA TRBJ2-3 14
CASRTQGAGGYTF TGTGCCAGCAGGACACAGGGGGCAGGGGGCTACACCTTC TRBV6-5 TRBD1 NA TRBJ1-2 13
CASSEGPGGYQPQHF TGTGCCAGCAGTGAAGGCCCAGGGGGATATCAGCCCCAGCATTTT TRBV2 TRBD1 few TRBJ1-5 15
CASRGDTSNTEAFF TGTGCCAGCAGGGGGGACACGAGTAACACTGAAGCTTTCTTT TRBV2 NA NA TRBJ1-1 14
CASSVNSPRDTQYF TGTGCCAGCAGTGTTAACTCCCCACGGGATACGCAGTATTTT TRBV6-5 NA few TRBJ2-3 14
CASIEGTSGEYNEQFF TGTGCCAGCATCGAGGGGACTAGCGGGGAATACAATGAGCAGTTCTTC TRBV28 TRBD2 NA TRBJ2-1 16
CASSKGLAGVRETQYF TGTGCCAGCAGTAAGGGACTAGCGGGGGTAAGAGAAACCCAGTACTTC TRBV2 TRBD2 NA TRBJ2-5 16
CASSWTSGSGEQFF TGTGCCAGCAGTTGGACTAGCGGGAGTGGTGAGCAGTTCTTC TRBV2 TRBD2 few TRBJ2-1 14
CAISEEGDYGYTF TGTGCCATCAGTGAAGAGGGGGACTATGGCTACACCTTC TRBV10-3 NA NA TRBJ1-2 13
CASANGQPGNGELFF TGTGCCAGCGCGAACGGACAGCCCGGGAACGGGGAGCTGTTTTTT TRBV6-6 NA NA TRBJ2-2 15
CASSLGQGETQYF TGTGCCAGCTCACTAGGACAGGGCGAGACCCAGTACTTC TRBV18 TRBD1 few TRBJ2-5 13
CASSLTRGLAGDTQYF TGCGCCAGCAGCTTAACCAGGGGACTAGCAGGGGATACGCAGTATTTT TRBV5-1 TRBD2 few TRBJ2-3 16
CASSYSSVGEPNEQFF TGTGCCAGCAGTTACTCGAGCGTTGGAGAGCCTAATGAGCAGTTCTTC TRBV6-5 NA NA TRBJ2-1 16
CASSSGTSGNAFNTGELFF TGTGCCAGCAGTTCCGGGACTAGCGGGAATGCCTTCAACACCGGGGAGCTGTTTTTT TRBV11-1 TRBD2 few TRBJ2-2 19
CSVGTGIVGQPQHF TGCAGCGTTGGTACAGGGATCGTCGGTCAGCCCCAGCATTTT TRBV29-1 NA many TRBJ1-5 14
CASSFARAEGYTF TGTGCCAGCAGTTTTGCGCGGGCAGAAGGCTACACCTTC TRBV28 NA NA TRBJ1-2 13